Below, 2 T cell receptor beta chains from the same sample are listed, as sequenced in a study of blood T cell repertoires in COVID-19. Profiling relied on immunoSEQ multiplex PCR, and the TCRdb table lists in-frame clones only, not all of them. The table includes about 280,000 clones, roughly nine tenths detected once. Sequencing was carried out using peripheral blood. These receptors were taken from a man aged 35 to 55 with active or convalescent COVID-19.

The rearrangement joins TRBV24-1 to TRBJ2-5; 12 bases fit TRBD1. Germline V CDR1 and CDR2: KGHDR, SFDVKD. The CDR3 runs to 16 residues. The trim removed 3 bases at V and 5 bases at J, leaving 6 bases unmatched. CDR3 loop: CATSDPGQGARETQYF. The CDR3 nucleotides are TGTGCCACCAGTGATCCGGGACAGGGGGCTCGGGAGACCCAGTACTTC.

The rearrangement joins TRBV5-1 to TRBJ1-1; the D gene is possibly TRBD1 (6 bases). The CDR3 length is 13 residues. V lost 5 bases to trimming and J lost 3 bases, with 11 bases between them. CDR1 SGHRS and CDR2 YFSETQ come from the germline V gene. The CDR3 sequence is CASRVKGDTEAFF. The CDR3 DNA sequence: TGCGCCAGCAGAGTTAAGGGGGACACTGAAGCTTTCTTT. Using reference TRBV5-1 and TRBJ1-1 for the parts outside the CDR3, the full variable domain is KAGVTQTPRYLIKTRGQQVTLSCSPISGHRSVSWYQQTPGQGLQFLFEYFSETQRNKGNFPGRFSGRQFSNSRSEMNVSTLELGDSALYLCASRVKGDTEAFFGQGTRLTVV.